This passage covers 32 T cell receptor beta chains from one sample sequenced in a study of tumor and adjacent non-tumor tissue in lung cancer. Three rounds of nested PCR, following a modified ARM-PCR protocol, produced the TCRbeta library. TCRdb recomputed calls from the multiplex PCR reads with MiXCR, one row per CDR3 protein. The table has about 48,000 distinct CDR3 sequences, about two thirds seen once. RNA was extracted from bulk tissue without any cell sorting. The normal lung tissue was taken more than 3 cm from the tumor edge. Material for sequencing was distant non-tumor lung tissue. These receptors all come from a woman aged 65 to 85 with non-small cell lung cancer.

This clonotype came up many times. The chain carries TRBV11-2 and TRBJ2-3; D is ambiguous. The CDR3 loop spans 15 amino acids. The V gene lost 5 bases and the J gene lost 0 bases, with 12 bases spanning the gap. From germline, CDR1 is SGHAT and CDR2 FQNNGV. CDR3 sequence: CASSAALSSTDTQYF. CDR3 sequence (DNA): TGTGCCAGCAGCGCCGCCCTCAGTAGCACAGATACGCAGTATTTT.

This clonotype has more than one count but fewer than ten. One end of the junction fails to match germline, which may point to a read error. The chain joins TRBV11-1 to TRBJ2-1; tentatively, D is TRBD1 or TRBD2 (5 bases each). CDR3 size: 15 residues. Germline-derived CDR1 and CDR2 are SGHAT and FQDESV (reference sequence). CDR3 region: CASSLAGPADNEQLF. DNA of the CDR3: TGTGCCAGCAGCTTAGCGGGACCAGCGGACAATGAGCAGCTCTTC.

For this clonotype: The conserved phenylalanine or tryptophan is not found at the CDR3 terminus, so this likely reflects a read error. The V and J genes are TRBV20-1 and TRBJ2-7; the match to TRBD2 covers 9 bases. This CDR3 has 15 residues. V gave up 1 base and J gave up 2 bases; unmatched junction bases: 6. Germline CDR1 is DFQATT and CDR2 is SNEGSKA (reference sequence). DNA of the CDR3: TGCAGTGCTAGAGGTCCTCTAGCGGGGACCTACGAGCAGTACCTC. Protein: CSARGPLAGTYEQYL.

In regard to this clonotype: Compared with germline, one end of the junction differs, possibly owing to a read error. The rearrangement uses TRBV6-2 or TRBV6-3 and TRBJ2-1, with 7 nucleotides matching TRBD2. The CDR3 is 14 residues long. Germline values: CDR1 MNHEY, CDR2 SVGEGT. For the CDR3, the DNA is TGTGCCAGCAGTTACCCAGGGAGGGCCAATGGGCAGTTCTTC. It encodes CASSYPGRANGQFF.

Sample share makes this clonotype medium-sized. The chain has TRBV6-1 and TRBJ2-2; 11 positions agree with TRBD2. CDR1 is MNHNS and CDR2 is SASEGT in the germline V gene. The CDR3 is 16 amino acids. With 6 bases clipped from V and 4 bases from J, the junction kept 7 bases outside the gene matches. In DNA, the CDR3 is TGTGCCAGCAGGGAAACTAGCGGGAGAATCACCGGGGAGCTGTTTTTT. This gives the protein CASRETSGRITGELFF.

Note on this clonotype: An end of the junction differs from the germline gene, which may be a read error. The chain uses TRBV3-1 and TRBJ2-1; 9 nucleotides match TRBD2. Germline V gene data show CDR1 as LGHDT and CDR2 as YNNKEL (reference sequence). CDR3 length: 15 amino acids. In nucleotides, the CDR3 is TGTGCCAGCAGCCAAGGCATTACCGGGACTAGCCACCCCGTCTTC. Protein: CASSQGITGTSHPVF.

Notes on this clonotype: At one boundary the junction diverges from the germline segment, which might be a read error. The chain has TRBV4-2 and TRBJ2-1; possibly TRBD2 for D (8 bases). This CDR3 has 16 residues. CDR1 and CDR2 from the germline V gene are LGHNA and YNFKEQ. The CDR3 loop is CASRQGGLAGYNEQFF. The CDR3 DNA is TGTGCCAGCAGGCAAGGGGGCCTAGCGGGCTACAATGAGCAGTTCTTC.

About this clonotype itself: This may come from a read error, since a much larger clone is one base off. The rearrangement joins TRBV30 to TRBJ2-2, with TRBD2 matching over 8 bases. The CDR3 loop spans 14 amino acids. The germline gives CDR1 GTSNPN, CDR2 SVGIG (reference sequence). CDR3 DNA sequence: TGTGCCTGGAAAGGCGGGAGGAACACCGGGGAGCTGGTTTTT. This sequence encodes CAWKGGRNTGELVF.

V and J are TRBV29-1 and TRBJ2-1; maybe TRBD2 (5 bases). The CDR3 sequence is 16 residues long. Germline CDR1 and CDR2: SQVTM and ANQGSEA. Trimming took 7 bases from V and 5 from J, leaving 24 bases between them. CDR3 region: CSAGLDGISFHNEQFF. The CDR3 nucleotides read TGCAGCGCTGGGTTGGACGGGATTTCCTTCCACAATGAGCAGTTCTTC.

For this clonotype: A read error may explain this, as a much larger clone is one base away. The chain links TRBV6-4 to TRBJ2-6, with unresolved D. CDR3 length equals 16 residues. Germline assignment: CDR1 MRHNA and CDR2 SNTAGT. The V end was cut by 6 bases, the J end by 0 bases, with 12 bases between. The CDR3 DNA reads TGTGCCAGCAGACTCCATTCCCACTCTGGGGCCAACGTCCTGACTTTC. Amino acids: CASRLHSHSGANVLTF.

Comments on this clonotype: The junction shows a germline mismatch at one end, possibly a read error. The rearrangement links TRBV11-3 to TRBJ2-2, with D possibly being TRBD2 (5 bases). CDR1 is SGHNT and CDR2 is YENEEA in the germline V gene. The CDR3 extends over 17 amino acids. The CDR3 region is CARSPHQSTSNIGKLFF. DNA of the CDR3: TGTGCCAGGAGCCCCCATCAATCGACATCGAACATCGGGAAGCTGTTTTTT.

On this clonotype: Its ends do not fully match the called genes, so a read error is possible. The rearrangement uses TRBV29-1 and TRBJ2-1; D unclear. The CDR3 sequence is 14 residues long. From germline, CDR1 is SQVTM and CDR2 ANQGSEA. This chain's CDR3 is CSLEPVFTYNEQFF. The CDR3 bases are TGCAGCCTCGAGCCCGTTTTTACCTACAATGAGCAGTTTTTC.

This clonotype was observed at least ten times. The V and J genes are TRBV6-1 and TRBJ1-5, with D unclear. CDR1 MNHNS and CDR2 SASEGT come from the germline V gene. Trimming removed 5 bases at V and 1 base at J, with 9 bases between. The CDR3 contains 14 residues. CDR3 sequence: CASSRVGSNQPQHF. The CDR3, as DNA: TGTGCCAGCAGTCGGGTAGGGAGCAATCAGCCCCAGCATTTT.

As concerns this clonotype: It may be a read error: a sequence one base away is much more abundant. The chain couples TRBV4-2 to TRBJ1-1, with a weak D call TRBD1 (6 bases). The length of the CDR3 is 15 residues. The germline V gene has CDR1 LGHNA and CDR2 YNFKEQ. Written as DNA, the CDR3 is TGTGCCAGCAGCCAAGGGGACATCATGAACATTGAAGCTTTCTTT. It specifies CASSQGDIMNIEAFF.

Comments on this clonotype: The junction does not match germline at one end; this may be a read error. This chain connects TRBV12-3 or TRBV12-4 to TRBJ2-1; D is ambiguous. The CDR3 consists of 12 residues. Written as DNA, the CDR3 is TGTACCAGCAGTCCGCTTTCGGGTGAGCACTTCTTC. Protein: CTSSPLSGEHFF.

This clonotype was picked up one time. At one end, the junction sequence differs from germline, possibly due to a read error. The chain is built from TRBV4-1 and TRBJ1-1, with D possibly TRBD1 on 5 matching bases. This CDR3 has 15 amino acids. CDR1 is MGHRA and CDR2 is YSYEKL in the germline V gene. The CDR3 sequence: CASSPSVRGVTEAFF. CDR3 DNA sequence: TGCGCCAGCAGCCCGTCGGTTAGGGGAGTTACTGAAGCTTTTTTT.

Concerning this clonotype itself: A read error may account for a junction end that differs from germline. The V gene is TRBV10-3, the J gene TRBJ2-6; D may be TRBD1 or TRBD2 (6 bases each). The CDR3 has 17 residues. In germline, CDR1 is ENHRY, CDR2 SYGVKD. CDR3 nucleotide sequence: TGTGCCATCAATGCCGGAGGGGGGTTCTCTGGAGCCAACGTCCTGACTTTC. It yields the protein CAINAGGGFSGANVLTF.

In regard to this clonotype: The junction differs from germline at one of its ends, possibly a read error. The chain links TRBV11-3 to TRBJ2-2; D uncertain. This CDR3 is 12 amino acids long. CDR1 is SGHNT and CDR2 is YENEEA in the germline V gene. The CDR3 DNA reads as TGTGCCAACAGCACGAACACCGGGGAGCTGTTTTTT. Amino acid sequence: CANSTNTGELFF.

This chain connects TRBV12-3 or TRBV12-4 to TRBJ2-5; TRBD2 is a possible D gene (6 bases). The CDR3 contains 14 residues. With 6 bases removed from V and 7 bases from J, the gap between germline ends came to 18 bases. Written as DNA, the CDR3 is TGTGCCAGCAGCCGCTTAATGACGGGAGTGACCCAGTACTTC. Its protein is CASSRLMTGVTQYF.

A few counts support this clonotype. This CDR3 is missing its conserved last phenylalanine or tryptophan, likely due to a read error. The DNA is omitted, as the CDR3 cannot be located on it reliably, and the CDR3 follows TCRdb's listing. The rearrangement joins TRBV29-1 to TRBJ2-5; the table's D gene call, TRBD2, was not cross checked with the DNA. The CDR3 spans 15 amino acids, including both terminal residues. Germline V gene sequence: CDR1 SQVTM, CDR2 ANQGSEA. CDR3 residues: CSVGAGVVSQETQYL.

With regard to this clonotype: The junction differs from germline at one of its ends, possibly a read error. The CDR3 DNA reads TGTGGCAGCACCCCTCAGCAGAGCTCATACAAAGAGCAGTTCTTC. Its translation is CGSTPQQSSYKEQFF. This chain connects TRBV7-9 to TRBJ2-1; unclear D gene. Per the germline V gene, CDR1 is SEHNR and CDR2 is FQNEAQ (reference sequence). The CDR3 is made up of 15 amino acids.

With regard to this clonotype: A single base separates this from a much larger clone, so it may be a read error. The chain couples TRBV5-1 to TRBJ2-1; 9 bases agree with TRBD2. Germline values: CDR1 SGHRS, CDR2 YFSETQ. The CDR3 is made up of 14 amino acids. V was pared by 4 bases and J by 8 bases, with 7 bases of the junction left unmatched. The CDR3 loop reads CASSPSGVDDEQFF. CDR3 nucleotide sequence: TGCGCCAGCAGCCCTAGCGGGGTGGACGATGAGCAGTTCTTC.

This clonotype is termed medium-sized. The J gene is TRBJ2-4, the V gene TRBV12-3 or TRBV12-4; weak D call: TRBD2 (6 bases). V was shortened by 1 base and J by 6 bases, with 13 bases between the two germline ends. The CDR3 is made up of 15 amino acids. CDR3 protein: CASSLVVGGGNIQYF. DNA for the CDR3: TGTGCCAGCAGTTTAGTCGTCGGGGGTGGAAACATTCAGTACTTC.

The rearrangement links TRBV2 to TRBJ1-1; D remains unclear. Between the trimmed V and J ends, which lost 3 bases and 1 base, there was a span of 12 bases. Per germline, CDR1 SNHLY and CDR2 FYNNEI. The CDR3 loop spans 15 amino acids. Here the CDR3 DNA reads TGTGCCAGCAGTGAGGCAGGCCGGGGGAACACTGAAGCTTTCTTT. Its translation is CASSEAGRGNTEAFF.

This clonotype appeared many times. A much larger clone sits a single nucleotide away, making a read error possible. V usage is TRBV12-3 or TRBV12-4 and J usage is TRBJ2-1; D is perhaps TRBD2 (6 bases). Trimming cost V 3 bases and J 8 bases, with 17 bases left between them. The CDR3 loop spans 15 amino acids. The CDR3 DNA sequence: TGTGCCAGCAGTTTTTCCCGGTCGGGGGACGATGAGCAGTTCTTC. Translating it yields CASSFSRSGDDEQFF.

Worth noting for this clonotype: The CDR3 carries no conserved terminal phenylalanine or tryptophan, so it likely arises from a read error. The limits of the CDR3 on the DNA are not certain, so only TCRdb's listed CDR3 is given. V is TRBV6-5 and J is TRBJ2-7; the table calls TRBD2, which could not be checked here. Germline assignment: CDR1 MNHEY and CDR2 SVGAGI. The CDR3 totals 15 residues, both ends included. The CDR3 sequence is CVSTTQVEGPYEQYL.

The chain is built from TRBV21-1 and TRBJ2-6. TRBV21-1 is a pseudogene segment. The CDR3 totals 17 residues. The CDR3 DNA sequence: TGTGCCAGCAGCGAACCGAACCGGAGGTCTGGGGCCAACGTCCTGACTTTC. Protein sequence: CASSEPNRRSGANVLTF.

In regard to this clonotype: A junction end diverges from the germline sequence, so it may reflect a read error. This chain connects TRBV4-2 to TRBJ2-3; 11 bases line up with TRBD2. Germline assignment: CDR1 LGHNA and CDR2 YNFKEQ. CDR3 length equals 16 residues. CDR3 DNA sequence: TGTACCAGCAGCCAAGAGACTAGCGGGACCACAGATACGCAGTATTTT. Its protein product is CTSSQETSGTTDTQYF.

A remark on this clonotype: This is likely a read error, given that the CDR3 carries no conserved phenylalanine or tryptophan at its end. The V and J genes are TRBV12-3 or TRBV12-4 and TRBJ2-2; unclear D gene. The CDR3 extends over 16 amino acids. The CDR3 DNA reads TGTGCCAGTAGTTGGTCGCGGAGCTCGAACACCGGGGAGCTGTTTTCT. This encodes CASSWSRSSNTGELFS.

Notes on this clonotype: The junction does not match germline at one end; this may be a read error. The chain uses TRBV20-1 and TRBJ2-1; 10 nucleotides line up with TRBD2. Germline V gene data show CDR1 as DFQATT and CDR2 as SNEGSKA (reference sequence). The CDR3 sequence is 15 residues long. The CDR3 region has the DNA TGCAGTGCTAGAGCGGGTAGCGGGAGGTACAATGAGCAGTCCTTC. Amino acid sequence: CSARAGSGRYNEQSF.

This clonotype was counted many times. The CDR3 spells CASSPWDTLADSEAFF. Written as DNA, the CDR3 is TGTGCCAGCAGTCCCTGGGACACCCTAGCGGATTCTGAAGCTTTCTTT. The chain uses TRBV12-3 or TRBV12-4 and TRBJ1-1; perhaps TRBD1 as D (6 bases). Trimming cost V 5 bases and J 6 bases, with 22 bases left between them. This CDR3 has 16 amino acids.

V gene TRBV6-2 or TRBV6-3 combines with J gene TRBJ2-5; perhaps D is TRBD1 or TRBD2 (5 bases each). The CDR3 is 16 residues long. The V gene lost 5 bases and the J gene lost 2 bases, with 18 bases spanning the gap. Germline CDR1 and CDR2: MNHEY and SVGEGT. In DNA, the CDR3 is TGTGCCAGCAGTGCGAGACTGTCGGGACCACAAGAGACCCAGTACTTC. Protein: CASSARLSGPQETQYF.